This TCR beta chain was profiled in a study of CD4 and CD8 cells across lung adenocarcinoma regions. Germline V gene sequence: CDR1 DFQATT, CDR2 SNEGSKA (reference sequence). This CDR3 has 14 amino acids. Samples came from patients with localized non-small cell lung adenocarcinoma. TCRdb fed the PCR reads into MiXCR, producing one record per CDR3 protein. The sample has tens of thousands of distinct CDR3 sequences, roughly half seen once. Sequenced sample: CD8+ T cells from the center of a lung tumor. The clonotype originates from a male donor with lung adenocarcinoma. The CD4 and CD8 labels of this study may be unreliable. This chain uses TRBV20-1 with TRBJ2-1, with D perhaps matching TRBD2 (6 bases). The DNA end is a closer match to TRBJ2-7, so the J assignment may be wrong. CDR3 coding DNA: TGCAGTGCCCGTACCCCTGGAGGGTACTACGAGCAGTACTTC. It codes for CSARTPGGYYEQYF.